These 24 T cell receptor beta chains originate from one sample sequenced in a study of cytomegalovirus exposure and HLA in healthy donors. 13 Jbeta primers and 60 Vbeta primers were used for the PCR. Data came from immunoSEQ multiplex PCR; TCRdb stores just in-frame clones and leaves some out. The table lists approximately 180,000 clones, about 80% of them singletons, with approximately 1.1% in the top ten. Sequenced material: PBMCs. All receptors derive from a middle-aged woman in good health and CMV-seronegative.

DNA of the CDR3: TGTGCCAGCAGCTTGACAGGCAAGGGCGTAGCTTTCTTT. Amino acid sequence: CASSLTGKGVAFF. The chain links TRBV11-2 to TRBJ1-1, with a possible D match to TRBD1 (6 bases). Germline CDR1 is SGHAT and CDR2 is FQNNGV. The ends were cut back, 3 bases at V and 10 bases at J, with 15 bases in the middle. This CDR3 is built from 13 residues.

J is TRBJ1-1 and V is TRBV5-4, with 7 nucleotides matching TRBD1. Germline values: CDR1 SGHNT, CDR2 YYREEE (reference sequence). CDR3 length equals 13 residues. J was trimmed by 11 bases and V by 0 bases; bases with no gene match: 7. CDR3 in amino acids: CASSLVGQFGAFF. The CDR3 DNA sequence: TGTGCCAGCAGCTTGGTGGGACAGTTTGGGGCTTTCTTT.

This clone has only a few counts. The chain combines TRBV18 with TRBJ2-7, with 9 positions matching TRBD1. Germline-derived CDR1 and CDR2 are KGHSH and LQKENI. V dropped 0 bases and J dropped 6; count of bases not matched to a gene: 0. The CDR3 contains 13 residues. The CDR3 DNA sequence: TGTGCCAGCTCACCACCGGGACAGGGCGAGCAGTACTTC. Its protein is CASSPPGQGEQYF.

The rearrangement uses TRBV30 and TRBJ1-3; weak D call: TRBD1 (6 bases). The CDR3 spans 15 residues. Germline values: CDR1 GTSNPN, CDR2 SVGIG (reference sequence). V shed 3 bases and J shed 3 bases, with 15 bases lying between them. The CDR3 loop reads CAWSGANRDGNTIYF. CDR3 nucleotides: TGTGCCTGGAGCGGGGCAAACAGGGATGGAAACACCATATATTTT.

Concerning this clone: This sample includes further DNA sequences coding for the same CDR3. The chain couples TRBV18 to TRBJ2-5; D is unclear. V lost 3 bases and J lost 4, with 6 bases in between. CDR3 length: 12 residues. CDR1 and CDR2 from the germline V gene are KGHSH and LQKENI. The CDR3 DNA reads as TGTGCCAGCTCACCGCTAGGAGAGACCCAGTACTTC. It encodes CASSPLGETQYF.

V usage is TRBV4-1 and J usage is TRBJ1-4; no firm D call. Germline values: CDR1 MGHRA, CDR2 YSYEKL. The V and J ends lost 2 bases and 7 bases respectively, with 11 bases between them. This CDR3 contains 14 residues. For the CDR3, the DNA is TGCGCCAGCAGCCAACCCTTAAAGAGTGAAAAACTGTTTTTT. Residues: CASSQPLKSEKLFF.

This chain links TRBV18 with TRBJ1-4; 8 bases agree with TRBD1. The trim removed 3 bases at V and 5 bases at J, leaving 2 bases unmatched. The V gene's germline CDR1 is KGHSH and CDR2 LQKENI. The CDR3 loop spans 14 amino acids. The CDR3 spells CASSPGQDNEKLFF. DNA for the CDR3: TGTGCCAGCTCACCGGGACAGGACAATGAAAAACTGTTTTTT. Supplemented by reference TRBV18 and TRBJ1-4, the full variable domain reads NAGVMQNPRHLVRRRGQEARLRCSPMKGHSHVYWYRQLPEEGLKFMVYLQKENIIDESGMPKERFSAEFPKEGPSILRIQQVVRGDSAAYFCASSPGQDNEKLFFGSGTQLSVL.

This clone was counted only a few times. The DNA for the CDR3 is TGTGCCAGCGGATATGGGGCCACTGAAGCTTTCTTT. Protein: CASGYGATEAFF. The V gene is TRBV7-9, the J gene TRBJ1-1, with D possibly matching TRBD1 (5 bases). V lost 8 bases and J 4 bases, leaving 11 bases between the germline ends. Per the germline V gene, CDR1 is SEHNR and CDR2 is FQNEAQ (reference sequence). The CDR3 covers 12 residues. Full variable domain (rest looked up from reference TRBV7-9 and TRBJ1-1): DTGVSQNPRHKITKRGQNVTFRCDPISEHNRLYWYRQTLGQGPEFLTYFQNEAQLEKSRLLSDRFSAERPKGSFSTLEIQRTEQGDSAMYLCASGYGATEAFFGQGTRLTVV.

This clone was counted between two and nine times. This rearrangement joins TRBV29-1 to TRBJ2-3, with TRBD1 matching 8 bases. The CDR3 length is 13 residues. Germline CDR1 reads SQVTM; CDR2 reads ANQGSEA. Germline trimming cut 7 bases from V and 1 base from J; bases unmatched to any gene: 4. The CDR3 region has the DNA TGCAGCGCCGCGGACAGGGGCACAGATACGCAGTATTTT. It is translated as CSAADRGTDTQYF.

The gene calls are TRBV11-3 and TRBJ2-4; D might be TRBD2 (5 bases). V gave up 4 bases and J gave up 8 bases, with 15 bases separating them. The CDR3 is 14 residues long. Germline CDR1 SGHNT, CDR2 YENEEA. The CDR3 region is CASSYTRARDIQYF. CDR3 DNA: TGTGCCAGCAGCTATACTCGGGCGAGGGACATTCAGTACTTC.

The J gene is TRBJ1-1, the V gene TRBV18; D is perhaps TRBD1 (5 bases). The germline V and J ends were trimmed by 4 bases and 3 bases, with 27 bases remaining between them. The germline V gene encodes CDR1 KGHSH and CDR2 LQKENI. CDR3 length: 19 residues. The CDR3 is CASSLLQPGRNKGDTEAFF. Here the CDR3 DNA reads TGTGCCAGCTCACTACTCCAACCTGGGCGTAATAAAGGGGACACTGAAGCTTTCTTT.

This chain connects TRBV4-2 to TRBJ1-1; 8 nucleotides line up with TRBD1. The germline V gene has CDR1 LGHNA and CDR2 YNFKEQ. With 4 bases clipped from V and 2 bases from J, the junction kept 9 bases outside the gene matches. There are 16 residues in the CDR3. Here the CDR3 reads CASSPNQGAINTEAFF. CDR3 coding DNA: TGTGCCAGCAGCCCTAACCAGGGGGCGATCAACACTGAAGCTTTCTTT.

The CDR3 coding sequence is TGTGCCAGCAGCTTAACGGCAGGGGGTGGCTACACCTTC. Its protein is CASSLTAGGGYTF. The chain combines TRBV11-3 with TRBJ1-2; 7 positions match TRBD1. The CDR3 sequence is 13 residues long. V shed 2 bases, J shed 7 bases, and the junction held 4 bases outside the gene matches. The germline V gene encodes CDR1 SGHNT and CDR2 YENEEA.

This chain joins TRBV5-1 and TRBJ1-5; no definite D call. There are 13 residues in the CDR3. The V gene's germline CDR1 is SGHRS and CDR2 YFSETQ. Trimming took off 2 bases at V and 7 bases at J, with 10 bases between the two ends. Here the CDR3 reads CASSFGIGQPQHF. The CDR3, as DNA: TGCGCCAGCAGCTTCGGGATAGGGCAGCCCCAGCATTTT.

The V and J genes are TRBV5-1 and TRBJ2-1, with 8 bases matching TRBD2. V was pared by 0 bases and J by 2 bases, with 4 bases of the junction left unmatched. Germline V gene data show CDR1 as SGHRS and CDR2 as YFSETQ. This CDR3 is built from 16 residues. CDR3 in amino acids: CASSLAGGRTYNEQFF. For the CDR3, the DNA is TGCGCCAGCAGCTTGGCTGGCGGGAGGACCTACAATGAGCAGTTCTTC.

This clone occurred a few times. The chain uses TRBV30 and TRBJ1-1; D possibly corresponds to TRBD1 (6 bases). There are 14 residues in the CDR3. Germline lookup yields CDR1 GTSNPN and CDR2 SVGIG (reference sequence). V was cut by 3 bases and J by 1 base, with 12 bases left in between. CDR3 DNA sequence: TGTGCCTGGAGCCCGGGACACCCGAACACTGAAGCTTTCTTT. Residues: CAWSPGHPNTEAFF.

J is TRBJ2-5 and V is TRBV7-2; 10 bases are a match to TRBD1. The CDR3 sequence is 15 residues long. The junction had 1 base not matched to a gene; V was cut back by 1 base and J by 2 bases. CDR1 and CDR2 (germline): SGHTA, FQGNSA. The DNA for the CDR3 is TGTGCCAGCAGCTTAGGGGACAGGGGTCAAGAGACCCAGTACTTC. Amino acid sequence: CASSLGDRGQETQYF.

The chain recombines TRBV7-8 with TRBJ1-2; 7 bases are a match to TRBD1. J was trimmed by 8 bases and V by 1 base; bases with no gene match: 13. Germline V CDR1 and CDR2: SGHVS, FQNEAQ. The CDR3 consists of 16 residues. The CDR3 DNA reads TGTGCCAGCAGCTTAGTCTCCGGGACAGTTCTTTCCGGCTACACCTTC. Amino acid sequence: CASSLVSGTVLSGYTF.

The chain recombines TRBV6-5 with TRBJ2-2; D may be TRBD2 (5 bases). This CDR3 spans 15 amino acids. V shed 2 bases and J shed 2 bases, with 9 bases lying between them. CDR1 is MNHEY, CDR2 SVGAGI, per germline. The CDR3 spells CASSYARLNTGELFF. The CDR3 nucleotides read TGTGCCAGCAGTTACGCCAGACTAAACACCGGGGAGCTGTTTTTT.

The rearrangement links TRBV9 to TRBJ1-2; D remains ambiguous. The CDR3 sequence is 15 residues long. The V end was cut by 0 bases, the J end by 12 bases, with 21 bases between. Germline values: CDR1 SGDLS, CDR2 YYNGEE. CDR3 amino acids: CASSVDGVSPGGDTF. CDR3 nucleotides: TGTGCCAGCAGCGTAGATGGGGTCAGTCCTGGCGGGGACACCTTC.

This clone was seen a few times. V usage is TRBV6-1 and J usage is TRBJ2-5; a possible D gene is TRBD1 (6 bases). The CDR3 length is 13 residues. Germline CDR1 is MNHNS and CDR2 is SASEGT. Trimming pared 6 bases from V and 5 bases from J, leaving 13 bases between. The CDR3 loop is CASSPTGFETQYF. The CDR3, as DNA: TGTGCCAGCAGCCCTACAGGGTTCGAGACCCAGTACTTC.

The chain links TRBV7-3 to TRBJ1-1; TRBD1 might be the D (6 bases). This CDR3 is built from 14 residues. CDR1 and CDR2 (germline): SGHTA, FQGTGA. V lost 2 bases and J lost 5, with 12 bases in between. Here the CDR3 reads CASSLLDRSTEAFF. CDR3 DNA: TGTGCCAGCAGCTTATTGGACAGAAGTACTGAAGCTTTCTTT. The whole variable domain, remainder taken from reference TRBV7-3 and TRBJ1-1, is GAGVSQTPSNKVTEKGKYVELRCDPISGHTALYWYRQSLGQGPEFLIYFQGTGAADDSGLPNDRFFAVRPEGSVSTLKIQRTERGDSAVYLCASSLLDRSTEAFFGQGTRLTVV.

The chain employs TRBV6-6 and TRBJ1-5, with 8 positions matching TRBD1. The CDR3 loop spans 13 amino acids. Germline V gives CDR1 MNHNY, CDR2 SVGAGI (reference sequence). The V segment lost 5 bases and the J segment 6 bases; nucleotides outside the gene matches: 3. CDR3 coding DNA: TGTGCCAGCAGTGGACAGGGAGGTCAGCCCCAGCATTTT. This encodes CASSGQGGQPQHF.

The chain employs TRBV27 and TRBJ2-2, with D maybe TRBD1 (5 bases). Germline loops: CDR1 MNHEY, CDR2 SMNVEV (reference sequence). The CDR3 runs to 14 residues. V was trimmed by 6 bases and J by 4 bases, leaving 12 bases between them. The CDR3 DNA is TGTGCCAGCAGGGTTCAGGGTTTCACCGGGGAGCTGTTTTTT. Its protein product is CASRVQGFTGELFF.